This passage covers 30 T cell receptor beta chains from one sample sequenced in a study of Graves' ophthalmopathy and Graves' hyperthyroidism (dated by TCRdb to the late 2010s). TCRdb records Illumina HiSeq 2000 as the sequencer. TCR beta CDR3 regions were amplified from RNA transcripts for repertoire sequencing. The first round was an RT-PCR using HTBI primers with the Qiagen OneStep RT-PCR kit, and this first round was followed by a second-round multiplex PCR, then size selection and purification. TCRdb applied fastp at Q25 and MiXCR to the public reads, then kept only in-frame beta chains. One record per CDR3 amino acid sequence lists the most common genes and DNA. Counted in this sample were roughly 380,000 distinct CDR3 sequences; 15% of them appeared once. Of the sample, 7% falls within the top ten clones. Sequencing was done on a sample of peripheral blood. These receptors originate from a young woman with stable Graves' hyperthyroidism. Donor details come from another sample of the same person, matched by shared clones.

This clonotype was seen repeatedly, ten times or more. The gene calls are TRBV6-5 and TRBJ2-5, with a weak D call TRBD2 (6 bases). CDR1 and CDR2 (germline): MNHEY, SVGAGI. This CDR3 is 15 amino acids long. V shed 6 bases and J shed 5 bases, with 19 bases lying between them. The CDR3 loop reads CASRVTPRRGETQYF. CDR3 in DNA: TGTGCCAGCAGGGTGACTCCTAGGCGGGGTGAGACCCAGTACTTC.

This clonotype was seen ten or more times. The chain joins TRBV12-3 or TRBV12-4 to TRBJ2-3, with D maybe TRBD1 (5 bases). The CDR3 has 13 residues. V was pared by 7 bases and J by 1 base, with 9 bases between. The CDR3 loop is CASNQQGTDTQYF. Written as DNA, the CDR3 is TGTGCCAGCAACCAACAGGGCACAGATACGCAGTATTTT.

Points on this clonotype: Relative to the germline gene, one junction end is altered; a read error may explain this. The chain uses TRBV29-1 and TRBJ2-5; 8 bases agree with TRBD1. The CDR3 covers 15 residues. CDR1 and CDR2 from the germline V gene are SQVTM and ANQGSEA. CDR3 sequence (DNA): TGCAGCGTTGTGGAAGGACAGGGTCGACAAGAGACCAAGTACTTC. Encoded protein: CSVVEGQGRQETKYF.

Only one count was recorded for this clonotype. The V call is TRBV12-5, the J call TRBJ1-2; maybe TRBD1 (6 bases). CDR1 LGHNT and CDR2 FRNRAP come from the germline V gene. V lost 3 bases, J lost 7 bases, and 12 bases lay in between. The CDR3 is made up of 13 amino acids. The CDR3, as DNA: TGTGCTAGTGGTTTTGGGGGGCGTTTTGGCTACACCTTC. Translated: CASGFGGRFGYTF.

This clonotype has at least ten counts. CDR3 DNA: TGTGCCAGCAGTGATGGGTTGCGAGGGAGGGCTGAGGTTCGCGCCTATGGCTACACCTTC. Translated: CASSDGLRGRAEVRAYGYTF. V gene TRBV2 combines with J gene TRBJ1-2, with D hard to call. With 3 bases removed from V and 4 bases from J, the gap between germline ends came to 30 bases. This CDR3 contains 20 residues. CDR1 and CDR2 from the germline V gene are SNHLY and FYNNEI.

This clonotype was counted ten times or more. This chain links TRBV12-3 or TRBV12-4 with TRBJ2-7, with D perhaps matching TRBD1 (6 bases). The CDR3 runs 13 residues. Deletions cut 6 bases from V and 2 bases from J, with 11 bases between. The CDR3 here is CASSPDRTYEQYF. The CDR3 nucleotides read TGTGCCAGCAGCCCCGACAGGACCTACGAGCAGTACTTC.

CDR3 DNA: TGTGCCAGTAGTGCCCTCCAGGGGGAGGTTCAGCCCCAGCATTTT. Protein: CASSALQGEVQPQHF. The gene calls are TRBV19 and TRBJ1-5; 7 bases are a match to TRBD1. J was trimmed by 6 bases and V by 5 bases; bases with no gene match: 10. The germline CDR1 and CDR2 sequences are LNHDA and SQIVND (reference sequence). CDR3 length: 15 residues. The full variable domain, its missing parts supplied by reference TRBV19 and TRBJ1-5, is DGGITQSPKYLFRKEGQNVTLSCEQNLNHDAMYWYRQDPGQGLRLIYYSQIVNDFQKGDIAEGYSVSREKKESFPLTVTSAQKNPTAFYLCASSALQGEVQPQHFGDGTRLSIL.

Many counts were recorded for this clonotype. The CDR3 spells CASSPLGQTNTGELFF. In DNA, the CDR3 is TGTGCCAGCTCACCACTGGGACAAACGAACACCGGGGAGCTGTTTTTT. This chain uses TRBV18 with TRBJ2-2; D perhaps matches TRBD1 (6 bases). Germline V gives CDR1 KGHSH, CDR2 LQKENI. The CDR3 runs to 16 residues. Trimming pared 1 base from V and 0 bases from J, leaving 9 bases between.

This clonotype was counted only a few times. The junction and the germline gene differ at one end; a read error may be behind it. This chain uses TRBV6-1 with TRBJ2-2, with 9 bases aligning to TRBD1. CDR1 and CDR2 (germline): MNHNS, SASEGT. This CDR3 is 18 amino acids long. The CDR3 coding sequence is TGTGCCAGCAGGAAGATAACAGGGGGCCGCGCGAACACCGGGGAGCTGCTTTTT. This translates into CASRKITGGRANTGELLF.

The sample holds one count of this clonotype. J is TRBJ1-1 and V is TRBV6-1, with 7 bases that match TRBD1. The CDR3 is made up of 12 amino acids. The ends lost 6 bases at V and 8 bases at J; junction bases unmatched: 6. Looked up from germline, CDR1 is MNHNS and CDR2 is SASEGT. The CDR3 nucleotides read TGTGCCAGCAGCACAGGGGAACGGGAAGCTTTCTTT. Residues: CASSTGEREAFF.

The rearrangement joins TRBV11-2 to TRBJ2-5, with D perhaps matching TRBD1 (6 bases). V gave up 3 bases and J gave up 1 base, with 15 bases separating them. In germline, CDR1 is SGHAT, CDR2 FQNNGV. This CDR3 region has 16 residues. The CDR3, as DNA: TGTGCCAGCAGCTTGGGACACCGGGAATTCCAAGAGACCCAGTACTTC. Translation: CASSLGHREFQETQYF.

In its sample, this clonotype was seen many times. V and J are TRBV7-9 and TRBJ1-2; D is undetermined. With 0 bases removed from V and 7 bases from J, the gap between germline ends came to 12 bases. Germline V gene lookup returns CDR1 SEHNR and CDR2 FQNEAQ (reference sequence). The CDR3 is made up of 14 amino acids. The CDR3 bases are TGTGCCAGCAGCTTAGCCGGTTCCCAGCTTGGCTACACCTTC. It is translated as CASSLAGSQLGYTF. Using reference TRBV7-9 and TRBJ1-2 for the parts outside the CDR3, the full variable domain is DTGVSQNPRHKITKRGQNVTFRCDPISEHNRLYWYRQTLGQGPEFLTYFQNEAQLEKSRLLSDRFSAERPKGSFSTLEIQRTEQGDSAMYLCASSLAGSQLGYTFGSGTRLTVV.

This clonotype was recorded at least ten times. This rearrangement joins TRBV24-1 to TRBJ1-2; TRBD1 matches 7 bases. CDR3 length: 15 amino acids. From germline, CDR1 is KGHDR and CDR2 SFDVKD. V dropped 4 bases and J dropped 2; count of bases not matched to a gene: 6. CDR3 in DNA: TGTGCCACCAGTGACCCTGGACAGGAAAACTATGGCTACACCTTC. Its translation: CATSDPGQENYGYTF.

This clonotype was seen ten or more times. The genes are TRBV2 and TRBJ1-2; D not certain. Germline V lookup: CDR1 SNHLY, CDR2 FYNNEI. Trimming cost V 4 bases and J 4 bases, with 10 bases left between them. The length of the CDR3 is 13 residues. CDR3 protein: CASSAQSGYGYTF. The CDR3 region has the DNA TGTGCCAGCAGTGCTCAATCGGGCTATGGCTACACCTTC.

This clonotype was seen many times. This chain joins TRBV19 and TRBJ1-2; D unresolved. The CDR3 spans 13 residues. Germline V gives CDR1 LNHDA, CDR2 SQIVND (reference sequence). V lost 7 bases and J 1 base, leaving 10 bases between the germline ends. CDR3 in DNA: TGTGCCAGTACCTCACCTTATAACTATGGCTACACCTTC. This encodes CASTSPYNYGYTF.

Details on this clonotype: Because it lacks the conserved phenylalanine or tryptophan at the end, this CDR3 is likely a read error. Here the CDR3 reads CASSSGQGAKSQYY. The CDR3 nucleotides read TGTGCCAGCAGCTCGGGACAGGGGGCAAAGTCCCAGTACTAC. The chain employs TRBV6-1 and TRBJ2-5; 12 positions match TRBD1. Per germline, CDR1 MNHNS and CDR2 SASEGT. This CDR3 contains 14 residues. V lost 6 bases and J lost 9; bases outside the gene matches: 8.

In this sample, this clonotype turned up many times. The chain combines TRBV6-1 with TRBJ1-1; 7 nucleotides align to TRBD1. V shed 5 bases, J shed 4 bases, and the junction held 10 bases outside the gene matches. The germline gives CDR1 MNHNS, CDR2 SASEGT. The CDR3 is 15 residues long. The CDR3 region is CASSPQGESTTEAFF. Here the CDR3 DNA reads TGTGCCAGCAGTCCGCAGGGGGAGTCTACCACTGAAGCTTTCTTT.

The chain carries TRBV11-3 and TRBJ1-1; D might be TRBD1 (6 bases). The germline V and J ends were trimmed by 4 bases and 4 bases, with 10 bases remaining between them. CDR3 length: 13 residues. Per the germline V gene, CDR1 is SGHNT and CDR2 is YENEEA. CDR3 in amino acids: CASSYDRITEAFF. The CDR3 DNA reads TGTGCCAGCAGCTACGACAGGATCACTGAAGCTTTCTTT.

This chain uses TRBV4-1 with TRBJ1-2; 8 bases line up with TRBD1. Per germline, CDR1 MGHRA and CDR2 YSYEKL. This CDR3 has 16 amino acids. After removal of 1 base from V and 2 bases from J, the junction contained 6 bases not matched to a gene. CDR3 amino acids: CASSQGRAGGNYGYTF. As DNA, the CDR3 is TGCGCCAGCAGCCAAGGGAGGGCAGGGGGCAACTATGGCTACACCTTC.

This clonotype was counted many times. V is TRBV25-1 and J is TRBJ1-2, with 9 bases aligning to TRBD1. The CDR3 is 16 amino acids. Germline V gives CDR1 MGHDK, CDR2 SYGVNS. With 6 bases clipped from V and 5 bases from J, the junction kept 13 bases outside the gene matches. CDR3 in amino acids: CASSGGNRGRVYGYTF. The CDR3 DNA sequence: TGTGCCAGCAGCGGAGGGAACAGGGGGCGGGTGTATGGCTACACCTTC.

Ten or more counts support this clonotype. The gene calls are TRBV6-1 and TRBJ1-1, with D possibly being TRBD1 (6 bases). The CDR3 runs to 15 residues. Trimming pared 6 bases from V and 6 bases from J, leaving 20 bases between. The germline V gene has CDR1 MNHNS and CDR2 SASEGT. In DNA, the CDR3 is TGTGCCAGCAGCCCAAATCCACAGGGATCCGCTGAAGCTTTCTTT. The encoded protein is CASSPNPQGSAEAFF.

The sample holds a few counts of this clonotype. The CDR3 loop is CASSLEPSMNTEAFF. CDR3 DNA sequence: TGTGCCAGCAGCTTAGAACCCAGCATGAACACTGAAGCTTTCTTT. The chain carries TRBV11-2 and TRBJ1-1; D is unresolved. V lost 0 bases, J lost 0 bases, and 8 bases lay in between. The CDR3 totals 15 residues. CDR1 and CDR2 from the germline V gene are SGHAT and FQNNGV.

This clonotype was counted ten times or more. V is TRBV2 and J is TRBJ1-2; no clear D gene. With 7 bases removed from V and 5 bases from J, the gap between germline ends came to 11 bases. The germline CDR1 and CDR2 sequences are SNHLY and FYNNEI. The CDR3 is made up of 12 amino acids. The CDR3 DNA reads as TGTGCCAGCACCCTCGGCCGTTATGGCTACACCTTC. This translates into CASTLGRYGYTF.

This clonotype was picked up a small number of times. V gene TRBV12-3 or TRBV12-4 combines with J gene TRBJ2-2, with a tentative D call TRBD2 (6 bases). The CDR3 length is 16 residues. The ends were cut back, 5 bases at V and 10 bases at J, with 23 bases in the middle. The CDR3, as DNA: TGTGCCAGCAGTCTACACCTCTCGGGACTTCACGTGGAGCTGTTTTTT. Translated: CASSLHLSGLHVELFF.

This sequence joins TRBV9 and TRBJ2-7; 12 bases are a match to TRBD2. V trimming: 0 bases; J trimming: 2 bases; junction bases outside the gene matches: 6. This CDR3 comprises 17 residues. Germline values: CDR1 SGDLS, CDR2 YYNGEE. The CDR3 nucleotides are TGTGCCAGCAGCGTAGCCCCGACTAGCGGGAGCCCCTACGAGCAGTACTTC. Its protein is CASSVAPTSGSPYEQYF.

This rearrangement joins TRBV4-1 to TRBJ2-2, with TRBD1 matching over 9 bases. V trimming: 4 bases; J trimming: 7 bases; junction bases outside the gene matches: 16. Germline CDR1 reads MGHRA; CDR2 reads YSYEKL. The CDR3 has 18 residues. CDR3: CASSRLQRGQGYGGELFF. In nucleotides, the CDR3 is TGCGCCAGCAGCCGCCTACAAAGGGGACAGGGTTACGGCGGGGAGCTGTTTTTT.

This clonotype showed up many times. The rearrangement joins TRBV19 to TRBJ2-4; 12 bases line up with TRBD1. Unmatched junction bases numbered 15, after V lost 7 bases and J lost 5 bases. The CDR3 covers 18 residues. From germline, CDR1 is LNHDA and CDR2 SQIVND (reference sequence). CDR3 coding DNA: TGTGCCAGTATCTCTTCGCCCGGGACAGGGGGCCCTCAAAACATTCAGTACTTC. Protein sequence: CASISSPGTGGPQNIQYF.

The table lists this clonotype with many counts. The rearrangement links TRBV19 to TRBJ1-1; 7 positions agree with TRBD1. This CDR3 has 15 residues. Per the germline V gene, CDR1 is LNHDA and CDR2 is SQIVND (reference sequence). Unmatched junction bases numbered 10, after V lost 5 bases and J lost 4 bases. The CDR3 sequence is CASSSLTGQGTEAFF. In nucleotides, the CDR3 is TGTGCCAGTAGTTCACTGACAGGGCAAGGCACTGAAGCTTTCTTT.

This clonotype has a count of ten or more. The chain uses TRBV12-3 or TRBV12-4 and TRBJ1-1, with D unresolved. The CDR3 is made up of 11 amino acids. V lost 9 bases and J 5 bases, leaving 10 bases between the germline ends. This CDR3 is CASTSGTEAFF. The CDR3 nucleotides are TGTGCCAGTACAAGCGGGACTGAAGCTTTCTTT.

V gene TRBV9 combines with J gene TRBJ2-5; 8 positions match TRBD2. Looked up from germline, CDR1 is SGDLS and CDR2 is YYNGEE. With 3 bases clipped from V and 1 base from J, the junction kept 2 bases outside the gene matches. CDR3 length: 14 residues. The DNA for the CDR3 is TGTGCCAGCAGCGGCGGGGGGCTCCAAGAGACCCAGTACTTC. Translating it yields CASSGGGLQETQYF.